In this sample, the clone carrying this T cell receptor beta chain turned up once. Its antigen is currently unknown. Amplification used 60 Vbeta primers and 13 Jbeta primers. Sequencing was performed with immunoSEQ multiplex PCR; in TCRdb, only in-frame clones are kept and a portion is missing. The sample has 120,000 or so clones, 60% to 80% seen once; the top ten hold more than 2.5%. The data are from a study of cytomegalovirus exposure and HLA in healthy donors. The CDR3 sequence is 14 residues long. CDR1 is MDHEN, CDR2 SYDVKM, per germline. V was cut by 1 base and J by 0 bases, with 6 bases left in between. Study results and caveats: Researchers left out some V segments, among them TRBV6-2 and TRBV6-3, as indistinguishable.

This sequence originates from a woman in her 50s in good health and CMV-seronegative. The V and J genes are TRBV28 and TRBJ1-1; D remains ambiguous. Sequencing used PBMCs. The CDR3 spells CASSLFAMNTEAFF. The CDR3 coding sequence is TGTGCCAGCAGTTTATTTGCGATGAACACTGAAGCTTTCTTT.